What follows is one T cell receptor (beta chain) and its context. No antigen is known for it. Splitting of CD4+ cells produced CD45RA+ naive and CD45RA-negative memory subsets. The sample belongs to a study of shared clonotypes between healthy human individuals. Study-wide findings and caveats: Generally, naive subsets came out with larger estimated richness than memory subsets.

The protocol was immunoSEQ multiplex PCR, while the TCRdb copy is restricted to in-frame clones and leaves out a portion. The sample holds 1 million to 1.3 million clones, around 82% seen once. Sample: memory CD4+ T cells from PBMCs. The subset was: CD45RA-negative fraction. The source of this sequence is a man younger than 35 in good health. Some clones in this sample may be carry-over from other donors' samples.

This chain's CDR3 is CASTGLRLYEQYF. CDR3 bases: TGTGCCAGCACCGGACTCAGGCTGTACGAGCAGTACTTC. The V gene is TRBV6-1, the J gene TRBJ2-7; a weak D match, TRBD2 (5 bases). Trimming pared 7 bases from V and 4 bases from J, leaving 14 bases between. Looked up from germline, CDR1 is MNHNS and CDR2 is SASEGT. This CDR3 is built from 13 residues.